The 21 T cell receptor beta chains listed next were all sequenced from one sample in a study of tumor-infiltrating lymphocytes in localized non-small cell lung cancer. TCRdb's copy holds only in-frame clones and misses some; the assay was immunoSEQ multiplex PCR. Of under 15,000 clones in the sample, more than 75% were seen once. Material: lung tumor tissue. The receptors come from a human donor with non-small cell lung cancer.

This rearrangement joins TRBV4-2 to TRBJ2-2; TRBD2 is a possible D gene (5 bases). The CDR3 totals 17 residues. In germline, CDR1 is LGHNA, CDR2 YNFKEQ. V lost 0 bases and J 8 bases, leaving 19 bases between the germline ends. Written as DNA, the CDR3 is TGTGCCAGCAGCCAAGATAGAGCGGTCGGTGGGTTTGGGGAGCTGTTTTTT. It is translated as CASSQDRAVGGFGELFF.

The chain employs TRBV29-1 and TRBJ2-1; 13 positions match TRBD2. The CDR3 totals 14 residues. V trimming: 3 bases; J trimming: 7 bases; junction bases outside the gene matches: 3. Germline V gene sequence: CDR1 SQVTM, CDR2 ANQGSEA. The CDR3: CSVDGTSGTNEQFF. CDR3 sequence (DNA): TGCAGCGTTGATGGGACTAGCGGGACTAATGAGCAGTTCTTC.

This chain joins TRBV2 and TRBJ1-5, with D possibly TRBD1 on 5 matching bases. This CDR3 spans 16 amino acids. V was cut by 0 bases and J by 4 bases, with 13 bases left in between. Per the germline V gene, CDR1 is SNHLY and CDR2 is FYNNEI. DNA of the CDR3: TGTGCCAGCAGTGAAGCTTTGGGGCCACAAAATCAGCCCCAGCATTTT. Amino acid sequence: CASSEALGPQNQPQHF. The whole variable domain, remainder taken from reference TRBV2 and TRBJ1-5, is EPEVTQTPSHQVTQMGQEVILRCVPISNHLYFYWYRQILGQKVEFLVSFYNNEISEKSEIFDDQFSVERPDGSNFTLKIRSTKLEDSAMYFCASSEALGPQNQPQHFGDGTRLSIL.

In DNA form, the CDR3 reads TGTGCCAGTAAATTCCGGACAGGAAACTATGGCTACACCTTC. Translated, it gives CASKFRTGNYGYTF. The V gene is TRBV19, the J gene TRBJ1-2, with 7 nucleotides matching TRBD1. Per the germline V gene, CDR1 is LNHDA and CDR2 is SQIVND (reference sequence). The CDR3 consists of 14 residues. V was clipped by 7 bases and J by 2 bases; unmatched bases: 7.

The chain links TRBV9 to TRBJ2-2; 12 bases match TRBD2. The germline V gene encodes CDR1 SGDLS and CDR2 YYNGEE. The CDR3 runs 19 residues. The V gene end was trimmed by 6 bases and the J gene end by 3 bases; junction bases not matched to a gene: 15. The chain's CDR3 is CASKGGAFLAGGDTGELFF. CDR3 DNA: TGTGCCAGCAAGGGGGGGGCCTTCCTAGCGGGAGGGGACACCGGGGAGCTGTTTTTT. Complete variable domain (other parts from reference TRBV9 and TRBJ2-2): DSGVTQTPKHLITATGQRVTLRCSPRSGDLSVYWYQQSLDQGLQFLIQYYNGEERAKGNILERFSAQQFPDLHSELNLSSLELGDSALYFCASKGGAFLAGGDTGELFFGEGSRLTVL.

V is TRBV6-5 and J is TRBJ1-1; tentative D call: TRBD1 (6 bases). The CDR3 spans 14 residues. Trimming removed 6 bases from V and 7 bases from J, with 18 bases in between. From germline, CDR1 is MNHEY and CDR2 SVGAGI. CDR3 sequence: CASRGEQGTFEAFF. In nucleotides, the CDR3 is TGTGCCAGCAGAGGCGAACAGGGAACCTTTGAAGCTTTCTTT.

The gene calls are TRBV25-1 and TRBJ2-3, with D unclear. Trimming removed 4 bases at V and 8 bases at J, with 13 bases between. CDR3 length equals 13 residues. Germline V lookup: CDR1 MGHDK, CDR2 SYGVNS. CDR3: CASSGRLLATQYF. CDR3 coding DNA: TGTGCCAGCAGTGGAAGACTTCTTGCTACGCAGTATTTT.

This sequence joins TRBV29-1 and TRBJ2-1, with D possibly called TRBD1 or TRBD2 (5 bases each). The CDR3 totals 16 residues. V was shortened by 3 bases and J by 5 bases, with 20 bases between the two germline ends. The germline V gene encodes CDR1 SQVTM and CDR2 ANQGSEA. CDR3 nucleotides: TGCAGCGTTGACCCCGTGGGACCTGGCCCCCACAATGAGCAGTTCTTC. Its protein is CSVDPVGPGPHNEQFF.

CDR3 in DNA: TGTGCCTCAGTTGGGGGTTATGATGAAAAACTGTTTTTT. Residues: CASVGGYDEKLFF. The V call is TRBV30, the J call TRBJ1-4, with D perhaps matching TRBD1 (5 bases). Trimming removed 7 bases from V and 6 bases from J, with 15 bases in between. The germline V gene encodes CDR1 GTSNPN and CDR2 SVGIG (reference sequence). The CDR3 totals 13 residues.

The chain couples TRBV4-2 to TRBJ2-3; 9 bases agree with TRBD2. Germline loops: CDR1 LGHNA, CDR2 YNFKEQ. Unmatched junction bases numbered 7, after V lost 0 bases and J lost 0 bases. This CDR3 is 18 amino acids long. In DNA, the CDR3 is TGTGCCAGCAGCCAAGAAAATAGCGGGAGTCCGAGCACAGATACGCAGTATTTT. It specifies CASSQENSGSPSTDTQYF.

The genes are TRBV6-1 and TRBJ2-7, with D uncertain. The ends were cut back, 1 base at V and 3 bases at J, with 10 bases in the middle. This CDR3 has 14 residues. Germline-derived CDR1 and CDR2 are MNHNS and SASEGT. CDR3 bases: TGTGCCAGCAGTGAAGGGGTACAAGTCTACGAGCAGTACTTC. This encodes CASSEGVQVYEQYF.

This clone showed up just once. This chain links TRBV9 with TRBJ1-2; D may be TRBD1 (5 bases). The CDR3 consists of 17 residues. From germline, CDR1 is SGDLS and CDR2 YYNGEE. The ends were cut back, 4 bases at V and 1 base at J, with 20 bases in the middle. CDR3 bases: TGTGCCAGCAGCCTCATTCCAGGACACCAAGTTAACTATGGCTACACCTTC. Protein product: CASSLIPGHQVNYGYTF.

The chain combines TRBV6-4 with TRBJ2-1; 10 bases map to TRBD2. This CDR3 is 14 amino acids long. Germline assignment: CDR1 MRHNA and CDR2 SNTAGT. V was clipped by 3 bases and J by 6 bases; unmatched bases: 2. The DNA for the CDR3 is TGTGCCAGCAGTGATGCTAGCGGGAGCAATGAGCAGTTCTTC. It codes for CASSDASGSNEQFF.

This chain uses TRBV11-2 with TRBJ1-4; TRBD1 matches 7 bases. The CDR3 is 16 amino acids. The germline V gene has CDR1 SGHAT and CDR2 FQNNGV. V was pared by 5 bases and J by 1 base, with 7 bases of the junction left unmatched. CDR3 bases: TGTGCCAGCAGCGCACAGGGGTCGTTAACTAATGAAAAACTGTTTTTT. Its protein is CASSAQGSLTNEKLFF. Full variable domain (remainder filled in from reference TRBV11-2 and TRBJ1-4): EAGVAQSPRYKIIEKRQSVAFWCNPISGHATLYWYQQILGQGPKLLIQFQNNGVVDDSQLPKDRFSAERLKGVDSTLKIQPAKLEDSAVYLCASSAQGSLTNEKLFFGSGTQLSVL.

The chain combines TRBV7-9 with TRBJ1-5; D call uncertain. The CDR3 sequence is 13 residues long. Germline CDR1 is SEHNR and CDR2 is FQNEAQ (reference sequence). Trimming pared 5 bases from V and 5 bases from J, leaving 10 bases between. CDR3 region: CASSQSKDQPQHF. The DNA of the CDR3 is TGTGCCAGCAGCCAAAGTAAGGATCAGCCCCAGCATTTT.

The rearrangement links TRBV30 to TRBJ2-5; D is perhaps TRBD1 or TRBD2 (5 bases each). Judging by the DNA end, TRBJ2-7 fits better; the J call may be wrong. Germline V gene sequence: CDR1 GTSNPN, CDR2 SVGIG (reference sequence). CDR3 length equals 14 residues. CDR3 coding DNA: TGTGCCTGGAGTCCTCCGAGGGGCAGATACGAGCAGTACTTC. This sequence encodes CAWSPPRGRYEQYF.

The gene calls are TRBV9 and TRBJ1-1; a weak D match, TRBD1 (6 bases). The CDR3 runs 15 residues. Trimming took off 4 bases at V and 2 bases at J, with 15 bases between the two ends. CDR1 and CDR2 from the germline V gene are SGDLS and YYNGEE. The CDR3 DNA follows: TGTGCCAGCAGCCGCGGGGGAGGGGGTAACACTGAAGCTTTCTTT. Its translation is CASSRGGGGNTEAFF.

The chain has TRBV18 and TRBJ2-3; no clear D. Trimming shortened V by 6 bases and J by 0 bases, and 19 bases separated the two germline ends. The CDR3 has 17 residues. Germline-derived CDR1 and CDR2 are KGHSH and LQKENI. CDR3 amino acids: CASSPNTILISTDTQYF. CDR3 bases: TGTGCCAGCTCCCCAAACACCATCCTGATTAGCACAGATACGCAGTATTTT. Looking up the rest from reference TRBV18 and TRBJ2-3 gives the full variable domain: NAGVMQNPRHLVRRRGQEARLRCSPMKGHSHVYWYRQLPEEGLKFMVYLQKENIIDESGMPKERFSAEFPKEGPSILRIQQVVRGDSAAYFCASSPNTILISTDTQYFGPGTRLTVL.

This clone was recorded a few times. The chain uses TRBV10-3 and TRBJ1-4; TRBD1 is a possible D gene (5 bases). Trimming pared 8 bases from V and 8 bases from J, leaving 15 bases between. From germline, CDR1 is ENHRY and CDR2 SYGVKD. CDR3 length equals 13 residues. CDR3 residues: CAISGHGQEKLFF. CDR3 sequence (DNA): TGTGCCATCTCAGGGCATGGGCAAGAAAAACTGTTTTTT.

The chain couples TRBV5-4 to TRBJ1-1; D gene unclear. Germline V gene data show CDR1 as SGHNT and CDR2 as YYREEE (reference sequence). The CDR3 sequence is 13 residues long. V lost 6 bases and J lost 4, with 13 bases in between. The chain's CDR3 is CASTREVATEAFF. The DNA of the CDR3 is TGTGCCAGCACCCGAGAGGTTGCCACTGAAGCTTTCTTT.

The genes are TRBV11-2 and TRBJ2-7; TRBD2 aligns across 12 bases. Germline assignment: CDR1 SGHAT and CDR2 FQNNGV. V was pared by 7 bases and J by 0 bases, with 4 bases of the junction left unmatched. This CDR3 is built from 15 residues. CDR3 nucleotide sequence: TGTGCCAGCACCCTAGCGGGAGGGAGCTCCTACGAGCAGTACTTC. This sequence encodes CASTLAGGSSYEQYF.